Following are 15 T cell receptor beta chains from one sample sequenced in a study of cytomegalovirus exposure and HLA in healthy donors. Primers included in the PCR were 60 Vbeta and 13 Jbeta primers. Some clones are missing from TCRdb's copy, which holds only in-frame ones; the method was immunoSEQ multiplex PCR. This sample yields 100,000 to 120,000 clones, of which 76% are seen a single time; about 7.5% belongs to the top ten. Sequencing was done on a sample of PBMCs. The receptors originated from a man aged 35 to 55 in good health and CMV-seropositive.

Remarks on this clone: Other DNA sequences in this specimen translate into the identical CDR3. V and J are TRBV28 and TRBJ2-5; D might be TRBD1 (6 bases). The CDR3 has 14 amino acids. V was cut by 3 bases and J by 2 bases, with 10 bases left in between. CDR1 and CDR2 (germline): MDHEN, SYDVKM. DNA of the CDR3: TGTGCCAGCAGTTTCGGTGGACAGCAAGAGACCCAGTACTTC. This sequence encodes CASSFGGQQETQYF.

V is TRBV28 and J is TRBJ1-5; D may be TRBD1 (5 bases). Trimming took off 1 base at V and 7 bases at J, with 11 bases between the two ends. Germline CDR1 is MDHEN and CDR2 is SYDVKM. The CDR3 contains 14 residues. This CDR3 is CASSLSGRRQPQHF. The CDR3 coding sequence is TGTGCCAGCAGTTTATCAGGGCGGCGGCAGCCCCAGCATTTT.

The chain has TRBV7-2 and TRBJ1-1, with a weak D call TRBD1 (5 bases). Trimming stripped 3 bases from V and 5 bases from J, with 10 bases between. The CDR3 contains 13 residues. The V gene's germline CDR1 is SGHTA and CDR2 FQGNSA. The CDR3 sequence is CASSFTGRTEAFF. In DNA, the CDR3 is TGTGCCAGCAGCTTCACAGGTCGAACTGAAGCTTTCTTT.

The chain combines TRBV28 with TRBJ2-3, with unresolved D. CDR1 and CDR2 from the germline V gene are MDHEN and SYDVKM. The CDR3 is 17 amino acids. Trimming removed 2 bases from V and 2 bases from J, with 17 bases in between. The CDR3 protein is CASSLPSTITSTDTQYF. CDR3 nucleotide sequence: TGTGCCAGCAGTTTACCCTCGACAATTACCTCCACAGATACGCAGTATTTT. The entire variable domain, with the rest obtained from reference TRBV28 and TRBJ2-3, is as follows: DVKVTQSSRYLVKRTGEKVFLECVQDMDHENMFWYRQDPGLGLRLIYFSYDVKMKEKGDIPEGYSVSREKKERFSLILESASTNQTSMYLCASSLPSTITSTDTQYFGPGTRLTVL.

The chain employs TRBV19 and TRBJ1-6; tentative D call: TRBD1 (5 bases). V was trimmed by 1 base and J by 7 bases, leaving 14 bases between them. This CDR3 region has 16 residues. Per the germline V gene, CDR1 is LNHDA and CDR2 is SQIVND (reference sequence). The DNA for the CDR3 is TGTGCCAGTAGTATAGGCGGGACGTTCAGGAATTCACCCCTCCACTTT. Translation gives CASSIGGTFRNSPLHF.

The chain recombines TRBV11-2 with TRBJ2-7, with D possibly TRBD2 on 6 matching bases. Between the trimmed V and J ends, which lost 5 bases and 0 bases, there was a span of 8 bases. Looked up from germline, CDR1 is SGHAT and CDR2 is FQNNGV. This CDR3 comprises 13 residues. The chain's CDR3 is CASSPGGSYEQYF. As DNA, the CDR3 is TGTGCCAGCAGCCCCGGGGGCTCCTACGAGCAGTACTTC.

The V gene is TRBV21-1, the J gene TRBJ1-2; the table's TRBD1 call for D was not verified on the DNA. TRBV21-1 is flagged as a pseudogene. The CDR3 extends over 12 amino acids. The CDR3 DNA is TGTGCCAGCAGCAAAGGGTCAGGGCCTTACACCTTC. Its protein product is CASSKGSGPYTF.

Only a few counts were recorded for this clone. The chain has TRBV6-5 and TRBJ2-7, with 9 bases aligning to TRBD1. CDR3 length equals 14 residues. Germline V gene lookup returns CDR1 MNHEY and CDR2 SVGAGI. The V segment lost 5 bases and the J segment 6 bases; nucleotides outside the gene matches: 8. CDR3 residues: CASSARQGGAEQYF. The CDR3 bases are TGTGCCAGCAGTGCCAGACAGGGGGGTGCCGAGCAGTACTTC.

There are a few counts of this clone. One end of the junction varies from germline; a read error may be responsible. The CDR3 region has the DNA TGTTCCAGCAGCGCGTCGGGGACAGCCCGAAAACTGTTTTTT. Its translation: CSSSASGTARKLFF. The V gene is TRBV7-9, the J gene TRBJ1-4, with 7 nucleotides matching TRBD1. CDR3 length: 14 amino acids. The germline V gene has CDR1 SEHNR and CDR2 FQNEAQ (reference sequence).

This clone was seen a handful of times. The chain recombines TRBV9 with TRBJ2-3; TRBD2 agrees at 14 bases. The V and J ends lost 7 bases and 3 bases, in that order; junction bases with no gene match: 7. The germline V gene encodes CDR1 SGDLS and CDR2 YYNGEE. The CDR3 spans 16 residues. The CDR3 region has the DNA TGTGCCAGCTCCGGGACTAGCGGGAGTGTGACAGATACGCAGTATTTT. This sequence encodes CASSGTSGSVTDTQYF.

A single count supports this clone. V gene TRBV12-5 combines with J gene TRBJ1-2; TRBD1 is a possible D gene (5 bases). Germline V lookup: CDR1 LGHNT, CDR2 FRNRAP. Trimming took 1 base from V and 10 from J, leaving 19 bases between them. The CDR3 spans 15 residues. DNA of the CDR3: TGTGCTAGTGGTTTGGGGTACGGGGGTTACGCTCACTACACCTTC. It encodes CASGLGYGGYAHYTF.

The genes are TRBV6-1 and TRBJ1-1, with D possibly matching TRBD1 (5 bases). V was clipped by 3 bases and J by 6 bases, with 14 bases between them. Looked up from germline, CDR1 is MNHNS and CDR2 is SASEGT. This CDR3 contains 14 residues. CDR3 residues: CASSDPGRGSEAFF. The CDR3 coding sequence is TGTGCCAGCAGTGACCCGGGGAGGGGCTCTGAAGCTTTCTTT.

This sequence joins TRBV5-1 and TRBJ2-1, with 11 bases fitting TRBD1. The CDR3 is 16 residues long. Losses at the gene ends were 0 bases for V and 6 bases for J; bases not matched to a gene: 5. CDR1 and CDR2 from the germline V gene are SGHRS and YFSETQ. The CDR3 reads CASSLDGTGGGNEQFF. CDR3 nucleotide sequence: TGCGCCAGCAGCTTGGACGGGACAGGGGGTGGCAATGAGCAGTTCTTC. Full variable domain (rest looked up from reference TRBV5-1 and TRBJ2-1): KAGVTQTPRYLIKTRGQQVTLSCSPISGHRSVSWYQQTPGQGLQFLFEYFSETQRNKGNFPGRFSGRQFSNSRSEMNVSTLELGDSALYLCASSLDGTGGGNEQFFGPGTRLTVL.

This chain connects TRBV9 to TRBJ1-2; D possibly corresponds to TRBD1 (6 bases). Trimming took off 5 bases at V and 2 bases at J, with 19 bases between the two ends. Germline assignment: CDR1 SGDLS and CDR2 YYNGEE. There are 16 residues in the CDR3. The CDR3 nucleotides are TGTGCCAGCAGTGGGACCAGGGGCGGGGGGAACTATGGCTACACCTTC. This gives the protein CASSGTRGGGNYGYTF.

The chain employs TRBV29-1 and TRBJ1-2, with 9 bases lining up with TRBD1. The CDR3 extends over 12 amino acids. CDR1 is SQVTM and CDR2 is ANQGSEA in the germline V gene. Losses at the gene ends were 7 bases for V and 3 bases for J; bases not matched to a gene: 3. CDR3 amino acids: CSGGDRDYGYTF. DNA of the CDR3: TGCAGCGGGGGGGACAGGGACTATGGCTACACCTTC.